This T cell receptor beta chain was sequenced for a study of siplizumab effects on memory and regulatory T cells (dated by TCRdb to the late 2010s). At the level of the whole study: The study examined how the anti-CD2 antibody siplizumab affects alloreactive T-cell subsets in allogeneic mixed lymphocyte reactions built from human PBMCs.

Study-level results and caveats: Because sequences below about 10^-5 frequency were poorly captured, only a minor fraction of alloreactive clones could be mapped to unstimulated subsets. Roughly 75-97% of proliferating CD4+ or CD8+ clones could not be assigned a naive or memory phenotype. Whether proliferating Tregs from siplizumab cultures actually had suppressive function was not functionally confirmed. Unstimulated naive T cells appeared to be more diverse than memory T cells, and naive cells seemed to make a substantial contribution to the alloresponse. Siplizumab significantly lowered the cumulative frequency of alloreactive sequences that could be traced to unstimulated CD4+ memory T cells. Of the alloreactive CD4+ clones that could be mapped, the Treg-derived share averaged about 63% with siplizumab compared with 25% to 30% in control reactions.

Library creation used the immunoSEQ multiplex PCR assay. Approximately 10^5 TCR templates per sample were assayed on the deep sequencing platform. Genomic DNA extracted from sorted T cells was the material used for TCRbeta CDR3 sequencing. The original pipeline was this. The R programming language was used for clonal analysis of TCRbeta CDR3 data. Alloreactive CD4+ and CD8+ clones were defined by comparing unstimulated samples with post-reaction CFSE-low samples. Alloreactive CD4+ clones were assigned to regulatory or non-regulatory origin by matching sequences to sorted unstimulated Treg and non-Treg repertoires. TCRdb retrieved this table from immuneACCESS and kept in-frame rearrangements only. Not all clones are present; in checked studies, unresolved V genes account for under half, and no reason is known for the remainder. That table is the source of V, J and clone size, and D and trimming were worked out from the DNA. Recorded for this sample are tens of thousands of clones; less than 90% of them occurred a single time. 3.5% to 4% of the sample is in the top ten clones.

A note on this clone: The antigen it recognizes is unknown. It has no much larger one-base neighbor in the sample; base qualities were not kept.

Its CDR3 holds 12 amino acids, cysteine through phenylalanine. Only CDR3 DNA is held: 36 bases, read in frame from base 1. CDR1 and CDR2 (MNHEY, SVGAGI) derive from the germline V gene. The junction shows trimming of 8 bases on V and 8 bases on J, plus 15 bases between the germline ends. In three donor pairs, further sequencing was done on unstimulated CD8+ naive, CD4+ memory, CD8+ TEMRA, CD4+ naive and CD8+ effector memory subsets. TCRbeta CDR3 sequencing was performed on sorted unstimulated T cells and on proliferating T cells recovered from mixed lymphocyte reactions. Fresh whole blood from approximately 10 HLA-typed healthy donors was used to isolate PBMCs.

Recombination joined TRBV6-5 with TRBJ1-2; the D gene identity is not certain. The clonotype comes from a human donor in good health. Sequencing was carried out using memory CD4+ T cells sorted from blood. The cell subset or site tag for this specimen amounts to: unstimulated CD4+ memory T cells. CDR3 loop: CASGKGGRGYTF. At the DNA level, the sequence is TGTGCCAGCGGCAAGGGCGGTCGAGGCTACACCTTC.